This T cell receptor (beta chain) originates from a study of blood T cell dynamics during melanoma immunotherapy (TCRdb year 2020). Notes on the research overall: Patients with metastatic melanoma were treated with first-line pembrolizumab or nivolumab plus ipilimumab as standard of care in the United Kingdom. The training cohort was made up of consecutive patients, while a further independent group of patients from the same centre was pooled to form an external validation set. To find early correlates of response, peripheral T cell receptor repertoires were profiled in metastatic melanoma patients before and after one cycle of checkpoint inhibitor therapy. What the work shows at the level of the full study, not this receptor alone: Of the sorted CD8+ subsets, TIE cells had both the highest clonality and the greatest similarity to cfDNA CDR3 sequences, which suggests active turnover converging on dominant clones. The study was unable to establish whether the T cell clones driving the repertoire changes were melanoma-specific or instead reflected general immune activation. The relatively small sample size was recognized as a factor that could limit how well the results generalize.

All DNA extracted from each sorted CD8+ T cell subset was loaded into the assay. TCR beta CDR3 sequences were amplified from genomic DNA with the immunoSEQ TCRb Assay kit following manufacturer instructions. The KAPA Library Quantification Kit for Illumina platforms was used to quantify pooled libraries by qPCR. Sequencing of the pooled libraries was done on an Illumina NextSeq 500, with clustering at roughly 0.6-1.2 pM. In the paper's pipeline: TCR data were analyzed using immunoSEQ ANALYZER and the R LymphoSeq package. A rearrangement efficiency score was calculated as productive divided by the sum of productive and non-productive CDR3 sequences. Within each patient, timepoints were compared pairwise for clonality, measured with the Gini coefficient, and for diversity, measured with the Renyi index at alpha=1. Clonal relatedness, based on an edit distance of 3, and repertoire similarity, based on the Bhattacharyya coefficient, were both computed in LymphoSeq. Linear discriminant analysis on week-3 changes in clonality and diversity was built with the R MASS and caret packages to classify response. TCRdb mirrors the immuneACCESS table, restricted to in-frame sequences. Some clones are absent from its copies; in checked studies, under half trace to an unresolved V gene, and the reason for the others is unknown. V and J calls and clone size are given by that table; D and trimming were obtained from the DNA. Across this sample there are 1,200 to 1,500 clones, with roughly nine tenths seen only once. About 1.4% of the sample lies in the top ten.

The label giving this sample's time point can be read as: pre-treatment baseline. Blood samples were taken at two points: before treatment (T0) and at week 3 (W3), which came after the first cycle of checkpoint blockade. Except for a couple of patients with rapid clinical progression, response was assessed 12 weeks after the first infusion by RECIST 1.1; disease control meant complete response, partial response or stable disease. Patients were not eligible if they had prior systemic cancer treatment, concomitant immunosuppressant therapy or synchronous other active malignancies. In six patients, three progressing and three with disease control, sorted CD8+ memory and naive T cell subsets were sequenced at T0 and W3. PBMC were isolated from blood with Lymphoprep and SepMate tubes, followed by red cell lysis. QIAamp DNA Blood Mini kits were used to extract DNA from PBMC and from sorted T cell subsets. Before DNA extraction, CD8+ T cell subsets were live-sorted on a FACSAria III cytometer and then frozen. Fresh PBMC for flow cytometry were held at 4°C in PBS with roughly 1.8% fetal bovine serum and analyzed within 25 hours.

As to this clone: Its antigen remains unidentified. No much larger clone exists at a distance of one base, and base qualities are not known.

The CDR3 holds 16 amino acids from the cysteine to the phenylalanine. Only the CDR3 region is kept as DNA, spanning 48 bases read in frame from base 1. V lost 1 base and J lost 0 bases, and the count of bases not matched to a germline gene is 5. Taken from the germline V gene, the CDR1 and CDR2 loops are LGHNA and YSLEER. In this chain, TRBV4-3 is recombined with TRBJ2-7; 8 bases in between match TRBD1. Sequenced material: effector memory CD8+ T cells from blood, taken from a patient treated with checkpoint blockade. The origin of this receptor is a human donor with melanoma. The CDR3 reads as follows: CASSQVAGTGSYEQYF. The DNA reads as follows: TGCGCCAGCAGCCAAGTAGCCGGGACAGGCTCCTACGAGCAGTACTTC.